This is a list of T cell receptor beta chains from one sample in a study of T cells in Graves' hyperthyroidism and ophthalmopathy. A single record per CDR3 protein comes from TCRdb applying MiXCR to the multiplex PCR reads. The sample consists of approximately 630,000 distinct CDR3 sequences, 15% to 20% of them appearing once. Specimen: blood. These receptors came from a woman aged 25 to 39 with Graves' hyperthyroidism. CDR3s include the opening cysteine and the closing phenylalanine or tryptophan. The order of the fields is J gene, clone size, CDR3 length, V gene, D gene, CDR3 DNA, CDR3 protein. The D gene is left open where the match is weak. For some rows the clone size is stated as once, few or many, or as a class when expanded; others skip it.

TRBJ2-7 NA 14 TRBV20-1 NA TGCAGTGCTAGAGAGGGTGTGACAGTCTACGAGCAGTACTTC CSAREGVTVYEQYF
TRBJ1-5 many 14 TRBV6-2/TRBV6-3 NA TGTGCCAGCAGTCAAGGGGTGAGCAATCAGCCCCAGCATTTT CASSQGVSNQPQHF
TRBJ2-1 NA 18 TRBV13 TRBD2 TGTGCCAGCAGCTTAGGCCTGTCAGGACTAGCTGGCGACAATGAGCAGTTCTTC CASSLGLSGLAGDNEQFF
TRBJ2-7 many 13 TRBV20-1 NA TGCAGTGGGGGGGCGGAAAACTCCTACGAGCAGTACTTC CSGGAENSYEQYF
TRBJ2-3 NA 16 TRBV19 NA TGTGCCAGTAGTATCAGCAGGGGAAAGGGCACAGATACGCAGTATTTT CASSISRGKGTDTQYF
TRBJ1-1 many 13 TRBV2 NA TGTGCCAGCAGTGTGGACACGAACACTGAAGCTTTCTTT CASSVDTNTEAFF
TRBJ2-7 NA 15 TRBV6-1 NA TGCGCCAGCAGCCAAGTAACTTCCTCCTCCTACGAGCAGTACTTC CASSQVTSSSYEQYF
TRBJ1-5 few 15 TRBV28 NA TGTGCCAGCAGTTTCCGTGGGCAGGGTGTTGGGCCCCAGCATTTT CASSFRGQGVGPQHF
TRBJ1-2 few 12 TRBV29-1 TRBD1 TGCAGCGTTGGGACAGGGAGGAATGGCTACACCTTC CSVGTGRNGYTF
TRBJ2-5 many 11 TRBV28 NA TGTGCCACCCAAGGGAGGGAGACCCAGTACTTC CATQGRETQYF
TRBJ1-1 few 17 TRBV5-1 TRBD1 TGCGCCAGCAGCTTGGACCCGGACAGGGGGTCTTCTGCTGAAGCTTTCTTT CASSLDPDRGSSAEAFF